These 30 T cell receptor beta chains were all obtained from the same sample, sequenced in a study of PD-1 blockade in classical Hodgkin lymphoma. All the patients suffered relapse after autologous stem cell transplantation, and brentuximab vedotin exposure differed. Sequencing used immunoSEQ multiplex PCR; TCRdb keeps in-frame clones, though not all of them. Of 53,000 or so clones listed, approximately 84% are singletons. Sequenced material: peripheral blood mononuclear cells (PBMCs), taken at baseline. The origin of the receptors is a human donor with classical Hodgkin lymphoma.

The chain combines TRBV5-1 with TRBJ2-5; 11 nucleotides line up with TRBD2. The CDR3 runs to 17 residues. J was trimmed by 5 bases and V by 4 bases; bases with no gene match: 13. The V gene's germline CDR1 is SGHRS and CDR2 YFSETQ. CDR3 sequence (DNA): TGCGCCAGCAGCCTCTACCCCCAACTAGCGGGAGCGGAGACCCAGTACTTC. Protein: CASSLYPQLAGAETQYF.

In its sample, this clone was seen once. The CDR3 reads CASSMRGVLNYGYTF. The CDR3 DNA follows: TGTGCCAGTAGTATGAGGGGGGTCCTTAACTATGGCTACACCTTC. The genes are TRBV19 and TRBJ1-2; a possible D gene is TRBD1 (6 bases). Per the germline V gene, CDR1 is LNHDA and CDR2 is SQIVND (reference sequence). V lost 3 bases and J 1 base, leaving 12 bases between the germline ends. This CDR3 has 15 residues.

This clone appeared a single time. The V gene is TRBV7-3, the J gene TRBJ2-5; 13 bases match TRBD2. The CDR3 covers 18 residues. V shed 7 bases, J shed 2 bases, and the junction held 13 bases outside the gene matches. CDR1 and CDR2 from the germline V gene are SGHTA and FQGTGA. CDR3 sequence: CASILGLAGSSIQETQYF. CDR3 in DNA: TGTGCCAGCATCCTGGGACTAGCGGGATCGAGTATTCAAGAGACCCAGTACTTC.

DNA for the CDR3: TGTGCCAGCAGCGTAGGGACTAGCGGGAGGCCCGAGCAGTACTTC. Protein sequence: CASSVGTSGRPEQYF. This chain joins TRBV9 and TRBJ2-7, with TRBD2 identical over 14 bases. J lost 6 bases, V lost 0 bases, and 2 bases had no gene match. CDR1 is SGDLS and CDR2 is YYNGEE in the germline V gene. The CDR3 has 15 residues.

V and J are TRBV12-5 and TRBJ2-5, with 12 nucleotides matching TRBD1. Per germline, CDR1 LGHNT and CDR2 FRNRAP. With 4 bases clipped from V and 5 bases from J, the junction kept 5 bases outside the gene matches. The CDR3 contains 15 residues. The CDR3: CASGWGTGGIETQYF. For the CDR3, the DNA is TGTGCTAGTGGTTGGGGGACAGGGGGCATTGAGACCCAGTACTTC.

The chain recombines TRBV30 with TRBJ2-7; 9 bases match TRBD1. V shed 3 bases, J shed 3 bases, and the junction held 9 bases outside the gene matches. There are 15 residues in the CDR3. Per the germline V gene, CDR1 is GTSNPN and CDR2 is SVGIG (reference sequence). Here the CDR3 DNA reads TGTGCCTGGAGCGCTCCGGGACAGGGTGGCTACGAGCAGTACTTC. As protein: CAWSAPGQGGYEQYF. The full variable domain, with the rest looked up from reference TRBV30 and TRBJ2-7, is SQTIHQWPATLVQPVGSPLSLECTVEGTSNPNLYWYRQAAGRGLQLLFYSVGIGQISSEVPQNLSASRPQDRQFILSSKKLLLSDSGFYLCAWSAPGQGGYEQYFGPGTRLTVT.

The V call is TRBV19, the J call TRBJ1-2; possible D gene TRBD1, 5 bases. The V gene's germline CDR1 is LNHDA and CDR2 SQIVND (reference sequence). With 7 bases removed from V and 4 bases from J, the gap between germline ends came to 13 bases. The CDR3 contains 13 residues. CDR3 sequence (DNA): TGTGCCAGTACCTACACGGGGCTCTATGGCTACACCTTC. Its protein is CASTYTGLYGYTF.

The J gene is TRBJ1-2, the V gene TRBV5-1; D is ambiguous. Germline V gene sequence: CDR1 SGHRS, CDR2 YFSETQ. The CDR3 is 13 amino acids. V dropped 3 bases and J dropped 4 bases, with 10 bases sitting between them. Here the CDR3 reads CASSSGIVYGYTF. The CDR3 nucleotides are TGCGCCAGCAGCTCCGGGATAGTCTATGGCTACACCTTC.

In this sample, this clone turned up a few times. The V and J genes are TRBV7-8 and TRBJ2-3; possibly TRBD2 for D (6 bases). Trimming removed 1 base from V and 3 bases from J, with 14 bases in between. The CDR3 covers 16 residues. Germline-derived CDR1 and CDR2 are SGHVS and FQNEAQ. The CDR3 DNA is TGTGCCAGCAGCTTAGGCGGGGCCTCATGGACAGATACGCAGTATTTT. It is translated as CASSLGGASWTDTQYF.

CDR3 residues: CASSQVIGSHNEQFF. The CDR3 nucleotides are TGTGCCAGCAGCCAAGTTATCGGGAGCCACAATGAGCAGTTCTTC. The rearrangement uses TRBV14 and TRBJ2-1; weak D call: TRBD2 (6 bases). CDR3 length: 15 amino acids. Per the germline V gene, CDR1 is SGHDN and CDR2 is FVKESK. The V and J ends lost 1 base and 5 bases respectively, with 12 bases between them. Together with reference TRBV14 and TRBJ2-1, the CDR3 gives the full variable domain: EAGVTQFPSHSVIEKGQTVTLRCDPISGHDNLYWYRRVMGKEIKFLLHFVKESKQDESGMPNNRFLAERTGGTYSTLKVQPAELEDSGVYFCASSQVIGSHNEQFFGPGTRLTVL.

This clone was observed a few times. J is TRBJ1-2 and V is TRBV18; D is uncertain. The germline CDR1 and CDR2 sequences are KGHSH and LQKENI. Between the trimmed V and J ends, which lost 5 bases and 3 bases, there was a span of 10 bases. The CDR3 covers 13 residues. CDR3 sequence reads: CASSSDGDYGYTF. CDR3 in DNA: TGTGCCAGCTCATCGGACGGAGACTATGGCTACACCTTC.

The V and J genes are TRBV19 and TRBJ2-1, with D perhaps given as TRBD1 or TRBD2 (6 bases each). Trimming left V 7 bases short and J 4 bases short, with 23 bases between. From germline, CDR1 is LNHDA and CDR2 SQIVND (reference sequence). This CDR3 is built from 17 residues. This CDR3 reads CASTSPGASGYYNEQFF. The DNA of the CDR3 is TGTGCCAGTACCTCACCGGGGGCCTCAGGTTATTACAATGAGCAGTTCTTC.

This clone was observed a few times. V usage is TRBV30 and J usage is TRBJ1-1; no definite D call. The CDR3 is 15 residues long. Germline assignment: CDR1 GTSNPN and CDR2 SVGIG (reference sequence). V was trimmed by 2 bases and J by 5 bases, leaving 18 bases between them. CDR3 in DNA: TGTGCCTGGAGTTTTCGGGGAGCTGGGATGACTGAAGCTTTCTTT. It is translated as CAWSFRGAGMTEAFF.

The rearrangement links TRBV7-2 to TRBJ2-1; D may be TRBD1 or TRBD2 (5 bases each). V was trimmed by 5 bases and J by 4 bases, leaving 12 bases between them. CDR1 is SGHTA and CDR2 is FQGNSA in the germline V gene. This CDR3 comprises 14 residues. CDR3 DNA: TGTGCCAGCAGCCCAACCGGGGCTTACAATGAGCAGTTCTTC. Translated, it gives CASSPTGAYNEQFF. The variable domain in full, completed from reference TRBV7-2 and TRBJ2-1, reads GAGVSQSPSNKVTEKGKDVELRCDPISGHTALYWYRQSLGQGLEFLIYFQGNSAPDKSGLPSDRFSAERTGGSVSTLTIQRTQQEDSAVYLCASSPTGAYNEQFFGPGTRLTVL.

The chain couples TRBV27 to TRBJ2-1; maybe TRBD1 (6 bases). Germline V gene lookup returns CDR1 MNHEY and CDR2 SMNVEV (reference sequence). CDR3 length equals 16 residues. The germline V and J ends were trimmed by 3 bases and 4 bases, with 16 bases remaining between them. Here the CDR3 reads CASSFQGSSPYNEQFF. DNA of the CDR3: TGTGCCAGCAGTTTCCAGGGGAGTTCCCCTTACAATGAGCAGTTCTTC.

This clone was detected once. This chain links TRBV30 with TRBJ1-6, with D maybe TRBD1 (5 bases). In germline, CDR1 is GTSNPN, CDR2 SVGIG (reference sequence). The V end was cut by 3 bases, the J end by 10 bases, with 22 bases between. This CDR3 is 16 amino acids long. CDR3 bases: TGTGCCTGGAGCCTATCTGGGACCGGAGAGCTATCACCCCTCCACTTT. Protein sequence: CAWSLSGTGELSPLHF.

The chain recombines TRBV30 with TRBJ2-5, with unresolved D. V lost 2 bases and J 2 bases, leaving 6 bases between the germline ends. This CDR3 region has 12 residues. Germline V gene data show CDR1 as GTSNPN and CDR2 as SVGIG (reference sequence). The CDR3 coding sequence is TGTGCCTGGAGTTTGGGGCAAGAGACCCAGTACTTC. As protein: CAWSLGQETQYF.

This sequence joins TRBV19 and TRBJ2-5; D not resolved. This CDR3 region has 14 residues. CDR1 and CDR2 (germline): LNHDA, SQIVND (reference sequence). V lost 3 bases and J lost 1, with 9 bases in between. The CDR3 spells CASSMRTAQETQYF. Written as DNA, the CDR3 is TGTGCCAGTAGTATGAGAACTGCCCAAGAGACCCAGTACTTC.

This clone was observed once. The chain links TRBV27 to TRBJ1-6; tentatively, D is TRBD1 (5 bases). The V and J ends lost 6 bases and 9 bases respectively, with 18 bases between them. The CDR3 is made up of 15 amino acids. CDR1 and CDR2 from the germline V gene are MNHEY and SMNVEV (reference sequence). This chain's CDR3 is CASSPLGEGISPLHF. The CDR3 coding sequence is TGTGCCAGCAGCCCTCTGGGGGAGGGAATTTCACCCCTCCACTTT.

This chain links TRBV9 with TRBJ2-5; 7 bases match TRBD2. The germline gives CDR1 SGDLS, CDR2 YYNGEE. This CDR3 has 13 residues. The trim removed 4 bases at V and 6 bases at J, leaving 6 bases unmatched. The CDR3 DNA reads as TGTGCCAGCAGCTCCGGGAGGTTGAAGACCCAGTACTTC. This sequence encodes CASSSGRLKTQYF.

This chain links TRBV30 with TRBJ2-3; D is perhaps TRBD2 (6 bases). This CDR3 is 15 amino acids long. Deletions cut 0 bases from V and 4 bases from J, with 14 bases between. CDR1 and CDR2 (germline): GTSNPN, SVGIG (reference sequence). CDR3 bases: TGTGCCTGGAGTGTACCGGGGGTCTTAGCAGATACGCAGTATTTT. The encoded protein is CAWSVPGVLADTQYF. The variable domain in full, with the rest retrieved from reference TRBV30 and TRBJ2-3, is SQTIHQWPATLVQPVGSPLSLECTVEGTSNPNLYWYRQAAGRGLQLLFYSVGIGQISSEVPQNLSASRPQDRQFILSSKKLLLSDSGFYLCAWSVPGVLADTQYFGPGTRLTVL.

Written as DNA, the CDR3 is TGTGCCAGCAGTTTCTACCCTGCCCGAGGGGAGCTGTTTTTT. This codes for CASSFYPARGELFF. The chain combines TRBV27 with TRBJ2-2, with unresolved D. Per germline, CDR1 MNHEY and CDR2 SMNVEV (reference sequence). Trimming took off 3 bases at V and 8 bases at J, with 13 bases between the two ends. The CDR3 has 14 residues.

The CDR3 region is CASRSSALSNTGELFF. CDR3 sequence (DNA): TGTGCCAGCAGATCCTCAGCTCTTTCGAACACCGGGGAGCTGTTTTTT. The chain joins TRBV27 to TRBJ2-2; D call uncertain. Trimming took off 6 bases at V and 0 bases at J, with 14 bases between the two ends. The CDR3 is 16 amino acids. CDR1 and CDR2 from the germline V gene are MNHEY and SMNVEV (reference sequence).

In DNA form, the CDR3 reads TGCAGTGTATTGGGGGGCAAAAACGAGCAGTACTTC. Its translation is CSVLGGKNEQYF. V usage is TRBV29-1 and J usage is TRBJ2-7, with D possibly being TRBD1 or TRBD2 (6 bases each). This CDR3 region has 12 residues. The germline gives CDR1 SQVTM, CDR2 ANQGSEA.

This chain links TRBV30 with TRBJ2-2; weak D call: TRBD1 (6 bases). CDR1 and CDR2 (germline): GTSNPN, SVGIG (reference sequence). The CDR3 is 14 residues long. Between the trimmed V and J ends, which lost 2 bases and 2 bases, there was a span of 9 bases. The CDR3 reads CAWSLGANTGELFF. The CDR3 bases are TGTGCCTGGAGTTTGGGGGCTAACACCGGGGAGCTGTTTTTT. Full variable domain (outside the CDR3, taken from reference TRBV30 and TRBJ2-2): SQTIHQWPATLVQPVGSPLSLECTVEGTSNPNLYWYRQAAGRGLQLLFYSVGIGQISSEVPQNLSASRPQDRQFILSSKKLLLSDSGFYLCAWSLGANTGELFFGEGSRLTVL.

The CDR3 region has the DNA TGTGCCAGCGGACCAGTGAACACCGGGGAGCTGTTTTTT. Translated, it gives CASGPVNTGELFF. V and J are TRBV7-2 and TRBJ2-2; D not certain. Germline V gene sequence: CDR1 SGHTA, CDR2 FQGNSA. Trimming took 8 bases from V and 1 from J, leaving 8 bases between them. The CDR3 loop spans 13 amino acids.

The chain combines TRBV7-3 with TRBJ2-2; 7 bases line up with TRBD2. Germline V gene sequence: CDR1 SGHTA, CDR2 FQGTGA. CDR3 length: 16 amino acids. Losses at the gene ends were 4 bases for V and 2 bases for J; bases not matched to a gene: 7. The CDR3 nucleotides read TGTGCCAGCAGCTCCGGGGGAGGGATAAACACCGGGGAGCTGTTTTTT. Encoded protein: CASSSGGGINTGELFF.

The V call is TRBV2, the J call TRBJ2-2; tentatively, D is TRBD2 (6 bases). Deletions cut 4 bases from V and 6 bases from J, with 9 bases between. Germline V gene sequence: CDR1 SNHLY, CDR2 FYNNEI. The CDR3 totals 13 residues. The CDR3 DNA follows: TGTGCCAGCAGTGCGGGAGAAGCCGGGGAGCTGTTTTTT. Amino acids: CASSAGEAGELFF.

The genes are TRBV30 and TRBJ2-6, with a tentative D call TRBD1 (5 bases). The length of the CDR3 is 15 residues. Germline CDR1 and CDR2: GTSNPN and SVGIG (reference sequence). V gave up 4 bases and J gave up 0 bases, with 10 bases separating them. The CDR3 loop reads CAWIRGPSGANVLTF. The CDR3 coding sequence is TGTGCCTGGATAAGGGGTCCCTCTGGGGCCAACGTCCTGACTTTC.

The chain employs TRBV7-2 and TRBJ1-4; TRBD1 matches 8 bases. The ends lost 5 bases at V and 5 bases at J; junction bases unmatched: 4. This CDR3 is 14 amino acids long. Germline-derived CDR1 and CDR2 are SGHTA and FQGNSA. The chain's CDR3 is CASSKDRGNEKLFF. The CDR3 DNA follows: TGTGCCAGCAGCAAAGACAGGGGAAATGAAAAACTGTTTTTT.